This note documents a single TCR delta chain sequence. TCRdb re-identified clones in the reads via CATT. The table shows over 12,000 delta-chain clones, with 7% to 8.5% occurring only once. The V end was cut by 0 bases, the J end by 5 bases, with 19 bases between. The CDR3 totals 19 residues. In germline, CDR1 is GEAIGNYY, CDR2 EKD. This entry belongs to a study of gamma-delta chains in newborns, infants, children. The rearrangement uses TRDV2 and TRDJ3; D perhaps matches TRDD3 (6 bases). Sequenced: blood. This clonotype was obtained from a child who was a newborn, infant or young child, either healthy, febrile or measles-vaccinated (not recorded which). The CDR3 bases are TGTGCCTGTGACACCGTACTGGGACAACCTCCTGGGGACACCCGACAGATGTTTTTC. Encoded protein: CACDTVLGQPPGDTRQMFF.